This T cell receptor beta chain was documented in a study of T-cell memory formation after mild COVID-19. Germline loops: CDR1 SGHTA, CDR2 FQGNSA. V lost 5 bases, J lost 2 bases, and 4 bases lay in between. This CDR3 contains 13 residues. This clonotype has more than one count but fewer than ten. TCRdb called the 5' RACE reads again in MiXCR, with one record for every CDR3 protein. The sample records about 410,000 distinct CDR3 sequences, about 20% being singletons. This chain links TRBV7-2 with TRBJ2-6; D gene uncertain. This clonotype originated in a man aged 18 to 29 who had mild COVID-19 (a few samples of this study predate the infection). Cell type and time point are not known. Sequencing input: PBMCs or a T cell subset sorted from them (not recorded which). The CDR3 here is CASSDTGANVLTF. CDR3 nucleotide sequence: TGTGCCAGCAGCGACACTGGGGCCAACGTCCTGACTTTC.